The 22 T cell receptor beta chains presented below share a single source sample, sequenced in a study of blood T cells in healthy people across ages. Using a J-beta primer mix together with a sample-barcoded 5' primer, a second PCR was run for about 7 to 12 cycles. TCRdb re-called the 5' RACE reads with MiXCR, one entry per CDR3 protein. The data contain some 1.5 million distinct CDR3 sequences, about 28% of them singletons. The specimen sequenced was blood. These receptor sequences come from a woman aged 25 to 39 in good health.

Worth noting for this clonotype: Being one base from a much bigger clone, this may be a read error. The V gene is TRBV6-1, the J gene TRBJ2-4, with D perhaps TRBD2 (5 bases). CDR3 length: 12 amino acids. Germline CDR1 reads MNHNS; CDR2 reads SASEGT. The CDR3 DNA sequence: TGTGCCAGCAGTGAGTCTAGCAACATTGAGTACTTC. Amino acid sequence: CASSESSNIEYF.

Only a few counts were recorded for this clonotype. V usage is TRBV6-5 and J usage is TRBJ1-2; tentative D call: TRBD1 (6 bases). CDR3 length: 15 residues. V was cut by 6 bases and J by 4 bases, with 18 bases left in between. Germline V gene lookup returns CDR1 MNHEY and CDR2 SVGAGI. The CDR3 loop is CASRPTGKVRYGYTF. CDR3 DNA: TGTGCCAGCAGACCTACAGGGAAAGTCCGCTATGGCTACACCTTC.

This chain connects TRBV11-2 to TRBJ1-2; TRBD1 aligns across 8 bases. This CDR3 spans 17 amino acids. The junction had 9 bases not matched to a gene; V was cut back by 1 base and J by 2 bases. Germline V lookup: CDR1 SGHAT, CDR2 FQNNGV. In nucleotides, the CDR3 is TGTGCCAGCAGCTTAGTTTCCAGGGGGCGCTCCAACTATGGCTACACCTTC. This codes for CASSLVSRGRSNYGYTF.

This clonotype was seen more than once but under ten times. J is TRBJ2-7 and V is TRBV29-1, with unresolved D. The CDR3 sequence is 13 residues long. CDR1 and CDR2 from the germline V gene are SQVTM and ANQGSEA. The V end lost 1 base, the J end lost 0 bases, and 7 bases lay between the germline ends. CDR3 residues: CSVEVSGSYEQYF. CDR3 coding DNA: TGCAGCGTTGAAGTGTCCGGCTCCTACGAGCAGTACTTC.

This clonotype was seen at least ten times. The rearrangement uses TRBV29-1 and TRBJ2-7, with 10 nucleotides matching TRBD1. Germline-derived CDR1 and CDR2 are SQVTM and ANQGSEA. V was clipped by 3 bases and J by 3 bases; unmatched bases: 5. The CDR3 totals 14 residues. The CDR3 loop is CSVDPGTGVYEQYF. CDR3 nucleotide sequence: TGCAGCGTTGACCCCGGGACAGGGGTCTACGAGCAGTACTTC.

Many counts were recorded for this clonotype. The genes are TRBV5-1 and TRBJ2-7, with D tentatively TRBD2 (7 bases). V shed 4 bases and J shed 2 bases, with 16 bases lying between them. Looked up from germline, CDR1 is SGHRS and CDR2 is YFSETQ. The CDR3 is 15 residues long. As DNA, the CDR3 is TGCGCCAGCAGCCTATTGGGGGGGCGAACCTACGAGCAGTACTTC. Protein product: CASSLLGGRTYEQYF.

Regarding this clonotype: One junction end does not reproduce the germline sequence, and a read error may be involved. This chain links TRBV2 with TRBJ1-4; 8 nucleotides align to TRBD1. Germline V gene lookup returns CDR1 SNHLY and CDR2 FYNNEI. CDR3 size: 13 residues. The CDR3 DNA follows: TGTGCCAGCAGCGGTGGACAGGGAACTGAAACTTTCTTT. Its translation: CASSGGQGTETFF. Using reference TRBV2 and TRBJ1-4 for the parts outside the CDR3, the full variable domain is EPEVTQTPSHQVTQMGQEVILRCVPISNHLYFYWYRQILGQKVEFLVSFYNNEISEKSEIFDDQFSVERPDGSNFTLKIRSTKLEDSAMYFCASSGGQGTETFFGSGTQLSVL.

The chain has TRBV20-1 and TRBJ2-3, with 7 bases that match TRBD2. CDR1 is DFQATT and CDR2 is SNEGSKA in the germline V gene (reference sequence). Unmatched junction bases numbered 11, after V lost 6 bases and J lost 5 bases. The CDR3 sequence is 14 residues long. The DNA of the CDR3 is TGCAGTGCCTCGGGGCTAGCGGATGGAGATACGCAGTATTTT. Encoded protein: CSASGLADGDTQYF.

As for this clonotype: It may be a read error: a sequence one base away is much more abundant. The chain couples TRBV7-2 to TRBJ2-1; 10 nucleotides line up with TRBD1. The CDR3 has 16 residues. Germline V gene sequence: CDR1 SGHTA, CDR2 FQGNSA. This chain's CDR3 is CASSLVGTGVGNAQFF. The CDR3 DNA reads TGTGCCAGCAGCTTAGTGGGGACAGGGGTGGGCAATGCGCAGTTCTTC.

This clonotype was detected many times. V and J are TRBV7-2 and TRBJ2-3, with a possible D match to TRBD1 (5 bases). Trimming cost V 1 base and J 0 bases, with 8 bases left between them. Germline CDR1 and CDR2: SGHTA and FQGNSA. This CDR3 contains 15 residues. CDR3 in DNA: TGTGCCAGCAGCTTAGTAGGGGATAGCACAGATACGCAGTATTTT. It is translated as CASSLVGDSTDTQYF.

The rearrangement joins TRBV12-3 or TRBV12-4 to TRBJ2-2; 7 bases align to TRBD2. This CDR3 has 16 residues. The junction had 9 bases not matched to a gene; V was cut back by 7 bases and J by 1 base. The CDR3 protein is CASTPGLGGNTGELFF. For the CDR3, the DNA is TGTGCCAGCACCCCTGGACTAGGAGGGAACACCGGGGAGCTGTTTTTT.

This clonotype occurred a few times. This chain joins TRBV12-3 or TRBV12-4 and TRBJ1-1; no clear D gene. This CDR3 has 12 amino acids. Trimming took 5 bases from V and 4 from J, leaving 8 bases between them. Written as DNA, the CDR3 is TGTGCCAGCAGTCAGCTTCGCACTGAAGCTTTCTTT. It translates to CASSQLRTEAFF.

This clonotype was seen repeatedly, ten times or more. The chain carries TRBV11-2 and TRBJ2-7; TRBD2 might be the D (6 bases). The CDR3 is made up of 14 amino acids. V was shortened by 7 bases and J by 4 bases, with 17 bases between the two germline ends. Germline V gene sequence: CDR1 SGHAT, CDR2 FQNNGV. The CDR3 DNA sequence: TGTGCCAGCAATCGGCAGGGAGGTTTTTACGAGCAGTACTTC. Its protein product is CASNRQGGFYEQYF. The variable domain in full, completed from reference TRBV11-2 and TRBJ2-7, reads EAGVAQSPRYKIIEKRQSVAFWCNPISGHATLYWYQQILGQGPKLLIQFQNNGVVDDSQLPKDRFSAERLKGVDSTLKIQPAKLEDSAVYLCASNRQGGFYEQYFGPGTRLTVT.

V gene TRBV4-1 combines with J gene TRBJ2-7; 10 nucleotides line up with TRBD1. The CDR3 is made up of 16 amino acids. The germline V gene has CDR1 MGHRA and CDR2 YSYEKL. With V trimmed by 2 bases and J by 2 bases, 6 bases remained unmatched. In DNA, the CDR3 is TGCGCCAGCAGCCAATCTACCGGGACAGGGGCCTACGAGCAGTACTTC. Amino acids: CASSQSTGTGAYEQYF.

This clonotype was picked up many times. J is TRBJ2-1 and V is TRBV5-1; 9 nucleotides match TRBD1. The CDR3 has 15 residues. V lost 7 bases and J lost 3; bases outside the gene matches: 8. The V gene's germline CDR1 is SGHRS and CDR2 YFSETQ. The CDR3 loop reads CASGPTGGYYNEQFF. CDR3 nucleotide sequence: TGCGCCAGCGGACCGACAGGGGGTTACTACAATGAGCAGTTCTTC.

This clonotype was recorded at least ten times. The chain links TRBV29-1 to TRBJ2-1; D remains ambiguous. The V end was cut by 3 bases, the J end by 6 bases, with 3 bases between. This CDR3 region has 10 residues. Germline V lookup: CDR1 SQVTM, CDR2 ANQGSEA. CDR3 sequence reads: CSVDGNEQFF. The CDR3 region has the DNA TGCAGCGTTGATGGCAATGAGCAGTTCTTC.

This clonotype came up many times. The chain links TRBV7-2 to TRBJ2-5; D is uncertain. With 1 base removed from V and 0 bases from J, the gap between germline ends came to 6 bases. Germline CDR1 SGHTA, CDR2 FQGNSA. The CDR3 is 14 amino acids. This CDR3 is CASSLGGNQETQYF. The CDR3 DNA sequence: TGTGCCAGCAGCTTAGGGGGTAACCAAGAGACCCAGTACTTC.

As regards this clonotype: This sequence may be a read error, since a much larger clone differs from it by one base. The chain links TRBV15 to TRBJ2-1; no clear D. Gene TRBJ2-7 matches the end of the DNA better, so the J call may be wrong. The germline CDR1 and CDR2 sequences are LNHNV and YYDKDF (reference sequence). The CDR3 is made up of 15 amino acids. This CDR3 reads CATSRVRSSYNEQYF. The CDR3 bases are TGTGCCACCAGCAGGGTCCGGAGCTCCTACAATGAGCAGTACTTC.

This clonotype occurred a few times. The chain joins TRBV28 to TRBJ2-5, with TRBD1 matching over 9 bases. CDR3 size: 15 residues. The V and J ends lost 5 bases and 6 bases, in that order; junction bases with no gene match: 10. Germline V gene data show CDR1 as MDHEN and CDR2 as SYDVKM. This CDR3 reads CASSVPTGGKKTQYF. In DNA, the CDR3 is TGTGCCAGCAGTGTCCCCACAGGGGGCAAGAAGACCCAGTACTTC.

The chain employs TRBV7-2 and TRBJ2-1; possible D gene TRBD2, 5 bases. This CDR3 contains 18 residues. Trimming removed 1 base from V and 5 bases from J, with 21 bases in between. Germline V lookup: CDR1 SGHTA, CDR2 FQGNSA. CDR3 sequence reads: CASSLERARPRRNNEQFF. The CDR3 DNA reads TGTGCCAGCAGCTTAGAGAGGGCTAGACCAAGACGGAACAATGAGCAGTTCTTC.

The chain links TRBV30 to TRBJ2-3; D is perhaps TRBD1 (5 bases). Germline lookup yields CDR1 GTSNPN and CDR2 SVGIG (reference sequence). Trimming removed 0 bases at V and 3 bases at J, with 16 bases between. The CDR3 contains 16 residues. The DNA for the CDR3 is TGTGCCTGGAGTGTATTGGGCAGGGCCCCGACAGATACGCAGTATTTT. Its protein product is CAWSVLGRAPTDTQYF.

This clonotype was recorded at least ten times. The CDR3 sequence is CATSIEGSGYSYEQYF. CDR3 nucleotides: TGTGCCACCAGCATAGAGGGAAGCGGGTACTCCTACGAGCAGTACTTC. The rearrangement uses TRBV15 and TRBJ2-7; TRBD2 is a possible D gene (6 bases). V lost 4 bases to trimming and J lost 0 bases, with 16 bases between them. CDR3 size: 16 residues. The germline gives CDR1 LNHNV, CDR2 YYDKDF (reference sequence).